The sequence of this TCR beta chain was determined in a study of cytomegalovirus exposure and HLA in healthy donors. Study overall: Within the Caucasian-associated ancestry cluster were around 81% of the 300 to 450 genotyped donors. Overall study findings and caveats: Cytomegalovirus-associated TCR beta chains were listed, numbering 150 to 200. Researchers had no immune exposure information except CMV serostatus available.

A remark on this clone: Its matching antigen is unknown.

There are 15 residues in the CDR3. Per the germline V gene, CDR1 is SGHNT and CDR2 is YENEEA. V trimming: 1 base; J trimming: 0 bases; junction bases outside the gene matches: 2. Researchers ran the PCR with 60 Vbeta and 13 Jbeta primers. Clones were read by immunoSEQ multiplex PCR, and TCRdb kept only the in-frame ones, dropping some. The data show around 150,000 clones, about 70% seen once. This clonotype originated in a male donor in good health and CMV-seronegative. Input material: PBMCs. The chain links TRBV11-3 to TRBJ2-7; 8 bases are a match to TRBD2. In DNA form, the CDR3 reads TGTGCCAGCAGCTTAGTAGCGGGAACCTCCTACGAGCAGTACTTC. Residues: CASSLVAGTSYEQYF.